The clone carrying this T cell receptor (beta chain) was observed a few times. What it recognizes is unknown. This entry comes from a study of blood T cells in healthy people across ages. Study-wide findings and caveats: The study regarded diversity estimates from one million T cells as underestimates. As age increased, TCR beta diversity per million T cells fell in a roughly linear fashion.

A second PCR of 7 to 11 cycles used a sample-barcoded 5' primer and a J-beta primer mix. TCRdb reprocessed the 5' RACE reads via MiXCR and lists one record per CDR3 protein. Found here are about 780,000 distinct CDR3 sequences, roughly 46% of them singletons; the top ten hold 18%. This receptor was identified in a man at least 80 years old in good health. Sequences were obtained from blood.

The CDR3 sequence is CASSAGPPGAYNEQFF. The DNA of the CDR3 is TGTGCCAGCAGCGCCGGACCTCCCGGGGCCTACAATGAGCAGTTCTTC. The chain has TRBV9 and TRBJ2-1; the D gene is possibly TRBD2 (5 bases). Trimming took 3 bases from V and 2 from J, leaving 15 bases between them. The V gene's germline CDR1 is SGDLS and CDR2 YYNGEE. CDR3 length equals 16 residues.